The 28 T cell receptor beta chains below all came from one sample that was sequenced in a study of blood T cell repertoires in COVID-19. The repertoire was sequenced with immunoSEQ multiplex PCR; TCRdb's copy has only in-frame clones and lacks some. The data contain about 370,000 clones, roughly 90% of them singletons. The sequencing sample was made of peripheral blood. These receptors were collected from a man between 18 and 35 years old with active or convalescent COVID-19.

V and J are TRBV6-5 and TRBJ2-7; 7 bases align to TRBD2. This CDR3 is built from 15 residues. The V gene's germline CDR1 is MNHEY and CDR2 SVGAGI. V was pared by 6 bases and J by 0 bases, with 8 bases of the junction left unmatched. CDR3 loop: CASRERGTRSYEQYF. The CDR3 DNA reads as TGTGCCAGCAGGGAGCGGGGTACCCGCTCCTACGAGCAGTACTTC.

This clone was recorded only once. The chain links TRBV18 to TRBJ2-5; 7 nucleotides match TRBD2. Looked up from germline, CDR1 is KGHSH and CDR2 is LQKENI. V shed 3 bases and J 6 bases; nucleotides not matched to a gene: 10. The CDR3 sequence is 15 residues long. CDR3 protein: CASSPPGGNEKTQYF. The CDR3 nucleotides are TGTGCCAGCTCACCCCCCGGGGGGAACGAAAAGACCCAGTACTTC.

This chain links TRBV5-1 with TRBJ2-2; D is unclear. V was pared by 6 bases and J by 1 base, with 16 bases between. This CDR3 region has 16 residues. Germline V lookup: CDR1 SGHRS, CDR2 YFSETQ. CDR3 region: CASTPVSQRNTGELFF. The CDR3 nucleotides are TGCGCCAGCACCCCGGTTAGTCAGCGGAACACCGGGGAGCTGTTTTTT.

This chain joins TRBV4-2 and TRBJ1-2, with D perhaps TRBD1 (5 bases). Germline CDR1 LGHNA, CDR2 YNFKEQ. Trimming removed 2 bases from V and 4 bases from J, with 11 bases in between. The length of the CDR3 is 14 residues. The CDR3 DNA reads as TGTGCCAGCAGCCAAACAGTACAGGCCTATGGCTACACCTTC. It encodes CASSQTVQAYGYTF.

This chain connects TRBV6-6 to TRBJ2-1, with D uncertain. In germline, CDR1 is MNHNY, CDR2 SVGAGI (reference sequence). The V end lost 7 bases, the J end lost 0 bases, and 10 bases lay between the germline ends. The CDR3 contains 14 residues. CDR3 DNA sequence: TGTGCCAGCATTCGCTCGAGCTCCTACAATGAGCAGTTCTTC. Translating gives CASIRSSSYNEQFF.

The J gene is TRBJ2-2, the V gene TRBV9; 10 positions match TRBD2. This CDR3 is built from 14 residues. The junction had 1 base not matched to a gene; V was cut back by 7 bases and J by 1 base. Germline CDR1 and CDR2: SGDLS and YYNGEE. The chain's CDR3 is CASRLAGNTGELFF. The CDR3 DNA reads TGTGCCAGCCGACTAGCGGGGAACACCGGGGAGCTGTTTTTT. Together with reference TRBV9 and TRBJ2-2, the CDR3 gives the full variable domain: DSGVTQTPKHLITATGQRVTLRCSPRSGDLSVYWYQQSLDQGLQFLIQYYNGEERAKGNILERFSAQQFPDLHSELNLSSLELGDSALYFCASRLAGNTGELFFGEGSRLTVL.

CDR3 loop: CASSSVNTGELFF. CDR3 nucleotide sequence: TGTGCCAGCAGCTCAGTGAACACCGGGGAGCTGTTTTTT. The V and J genes are TRBV7-2 and TRBJ2-2; D gene ambiguous. Germline CDR1 is SGHTA and CDR2 is FQGNSA. This CDR3 spans 13 amino acids. Trimming stripped 4 bases from V and 1 base from J, with 4 bases between.

The CDR3 coding sequence is TGCAGCGTTGTCCGGGACAGGGTTATGTTCCGGGAGACCCAGTACTTC. Translation gives CSVVRDRVMFRETQYF. The J gene is TRBJ2-5, the V gene TRBV29-1; 9 bases are shared with TRBD1. The CDR3 consists of 16 residues. CDR1 and CDR2 from the germline V gene are SQVTM and ANQGSEA. The trim removed 4 bases at V and 5 bases at J, leaving 14 bases unmatched.

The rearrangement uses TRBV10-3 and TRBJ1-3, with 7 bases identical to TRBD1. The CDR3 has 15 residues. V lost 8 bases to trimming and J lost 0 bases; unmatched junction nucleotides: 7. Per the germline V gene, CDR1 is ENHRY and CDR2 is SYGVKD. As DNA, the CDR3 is TGTGCCATCGGCACAGGGGCTCCCTCTGGAAACACCATATATTTT. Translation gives CAIGTGAPSGNTIYF.

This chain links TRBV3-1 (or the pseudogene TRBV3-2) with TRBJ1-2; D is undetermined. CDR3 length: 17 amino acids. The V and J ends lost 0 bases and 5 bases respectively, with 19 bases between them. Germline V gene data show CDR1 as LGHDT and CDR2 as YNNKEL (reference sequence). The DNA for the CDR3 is TGTGCCAGCAGCCAAGATCAGTCCTGGGAGGCGTCTTATGGCTACACCTTC. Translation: CASSQDQSWEASYGYTF.

The CDR3 DNA is TGCGCCAGCCATAACGACAGGATCAGCGAGCAGTACTTC. Residues: CASHNDRISEQYF. The chain has TRBV5-1 and TRBJ2-7; D may be TRBD1 (6 bases). The CDR3 is 13 residues long. Germline-derived CDR1 and CDR2 are SGHRS and YFSETQ. The germline V and J ends were trimmed by 7 bases and 6 bases, with 17 bases remaining between them.

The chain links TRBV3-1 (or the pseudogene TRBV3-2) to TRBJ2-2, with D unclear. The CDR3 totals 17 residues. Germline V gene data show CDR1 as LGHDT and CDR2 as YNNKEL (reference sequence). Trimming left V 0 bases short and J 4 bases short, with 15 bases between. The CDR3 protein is CASSQDLGRFGTGELFF. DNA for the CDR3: TGTGCCAGCAGCCAAGACTTGGGCCGATTCGGCACCGGGGAGCTGTTTTTT.

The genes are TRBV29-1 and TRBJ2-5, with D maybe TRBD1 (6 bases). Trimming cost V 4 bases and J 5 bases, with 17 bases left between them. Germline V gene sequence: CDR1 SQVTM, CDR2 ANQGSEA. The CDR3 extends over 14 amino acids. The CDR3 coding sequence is TGCAGCGTTGTGTTGGCGACAGGATGGGAGACCCAGTACTTC. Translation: CSVVLATGWETQYF. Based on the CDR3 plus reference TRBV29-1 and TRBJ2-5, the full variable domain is SAVISQKPSRDICQRGTSLTIQCQVDSQVTMMFWYRQQPGQSLTLIATANQGSEATYESGFVIDKFPISRPNLTFSTLTVSNMSPEDSSIYLCSVVLATGWETQYFGPGTRLLVL.

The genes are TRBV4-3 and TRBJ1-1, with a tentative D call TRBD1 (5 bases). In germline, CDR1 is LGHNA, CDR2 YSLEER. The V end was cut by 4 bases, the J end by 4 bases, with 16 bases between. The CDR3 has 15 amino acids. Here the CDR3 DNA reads TGCGCCAGCAGCCGGAAGACAGACATGGGCACTGAAGCTTTCTTT. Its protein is CASSRKTDMGTEAFF.

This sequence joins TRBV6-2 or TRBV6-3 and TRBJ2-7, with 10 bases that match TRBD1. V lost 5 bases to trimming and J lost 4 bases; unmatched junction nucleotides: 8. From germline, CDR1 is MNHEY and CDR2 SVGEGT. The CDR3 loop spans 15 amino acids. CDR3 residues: CASSRPGQGRYEQYF. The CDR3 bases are TGTGCCAGCAGTAGGCCGGGACAGGGGCGATACGAGCAGTACTTC.

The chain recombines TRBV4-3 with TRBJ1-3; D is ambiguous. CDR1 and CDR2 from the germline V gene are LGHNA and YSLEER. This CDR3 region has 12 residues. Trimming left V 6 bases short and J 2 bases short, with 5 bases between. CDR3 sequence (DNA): TGCGCCAGCAGTGCTACTGGAAACACCATATATTTT. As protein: CASSATGNTIYF.

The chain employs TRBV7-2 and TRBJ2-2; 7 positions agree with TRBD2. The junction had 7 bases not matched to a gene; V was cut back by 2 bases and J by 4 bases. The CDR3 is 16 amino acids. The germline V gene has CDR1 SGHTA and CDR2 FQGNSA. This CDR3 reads CASSLYGGSGTGELFF. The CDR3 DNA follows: TGTGCCAGCAGCTTATACGGCGGGAGTGGCACCGGGGAGCTGTTTTTT.

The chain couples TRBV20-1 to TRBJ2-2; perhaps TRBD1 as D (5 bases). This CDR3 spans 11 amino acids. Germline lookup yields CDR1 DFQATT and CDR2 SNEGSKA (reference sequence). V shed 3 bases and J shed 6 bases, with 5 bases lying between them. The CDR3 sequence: CSARGPGELFF. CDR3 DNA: TGCAGTGCTAGGGGGCCCGGGGAGCTGTTTTTT.

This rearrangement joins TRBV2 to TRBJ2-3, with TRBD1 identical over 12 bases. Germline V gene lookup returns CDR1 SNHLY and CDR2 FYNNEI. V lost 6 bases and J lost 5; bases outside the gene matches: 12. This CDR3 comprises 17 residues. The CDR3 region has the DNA TGTGCCAGCAGACAAAAAAGGGACAGGGGGCTGGGAGATACGCAGTATTTT. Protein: CASRQKRDRGLGDTQYF.

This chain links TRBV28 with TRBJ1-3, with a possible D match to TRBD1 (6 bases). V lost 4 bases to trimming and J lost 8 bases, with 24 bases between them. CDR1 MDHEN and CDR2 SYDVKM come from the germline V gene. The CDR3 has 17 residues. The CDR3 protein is CASSSLRGTGPIDTIYF. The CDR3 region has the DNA TGTGCCAGCAGTTCCCTTAGGGGGACCGGTCCCATAGACACCATATATTTT.

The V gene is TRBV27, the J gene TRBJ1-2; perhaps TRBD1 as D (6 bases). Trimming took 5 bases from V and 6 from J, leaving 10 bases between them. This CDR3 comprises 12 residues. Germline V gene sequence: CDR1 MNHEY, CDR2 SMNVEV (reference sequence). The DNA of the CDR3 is TGTGCCAGCAGTACAGGGATGGATGGCTACACCTTC. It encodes CASSTGMDGYTF.

The CDR3 DNA reads as TGTGCCAGCAGCTTTAGCGGGGGGGGATCCTACAATGAGCAGTTCTTC. Translated: CASSFSGGGSYNEQFF. V gene TRBV7-2 combines with J gene TRBJ2-1; 11 bases agree with TRBD2. The CDR3 has 16 amino acids. Germline values: CDR1 SGHTA, CDR2 FQGNSA. V lost 3 bases to trimming and J lost 1 base; unmatched junction nucleotides: 2.

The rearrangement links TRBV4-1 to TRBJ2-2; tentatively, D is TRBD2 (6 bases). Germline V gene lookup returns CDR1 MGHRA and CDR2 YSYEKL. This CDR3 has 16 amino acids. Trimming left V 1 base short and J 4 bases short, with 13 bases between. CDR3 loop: CASSQGLVDGTGELFF. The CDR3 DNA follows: TGCGCCAGCAGCCAAGGACTAGTTGATGGCACCGGGGAGCTGTTTTTT.

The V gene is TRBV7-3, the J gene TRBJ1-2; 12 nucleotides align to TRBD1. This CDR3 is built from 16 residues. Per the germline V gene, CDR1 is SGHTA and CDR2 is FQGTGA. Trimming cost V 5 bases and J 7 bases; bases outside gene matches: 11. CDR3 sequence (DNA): TGTGCCAGCAGCCCAAATCCGGGACAGGGGGCCATTGGCTACACCTTC. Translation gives CASSPNPGQGAIGYTF.

The CDR3 DNA reads as TGTGCCAGCAGCCAAGATTGGAGCGTCAGTGAGCAGTTCTTC. This codes for CASSQDWSVSEQFF. The V and J genes are TRBV4-2 and TRBJ2-1; D unclear. The germline V gene encodes CDR1 LGHNA and CDR2 YNFKEQ. V lost 0 bases, J lost 9 bases, and 12 bases lay in between. The CDR3 spans 14 residues.

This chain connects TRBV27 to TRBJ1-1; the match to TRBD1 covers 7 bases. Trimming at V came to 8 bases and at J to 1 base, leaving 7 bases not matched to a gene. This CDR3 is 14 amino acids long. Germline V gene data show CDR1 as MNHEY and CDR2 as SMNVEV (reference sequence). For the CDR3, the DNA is TGTGCCAGCTTAAAACGACAGGGGAACACTGAAGCTTTCTTT. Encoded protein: CASLKRQGNTEAFF.

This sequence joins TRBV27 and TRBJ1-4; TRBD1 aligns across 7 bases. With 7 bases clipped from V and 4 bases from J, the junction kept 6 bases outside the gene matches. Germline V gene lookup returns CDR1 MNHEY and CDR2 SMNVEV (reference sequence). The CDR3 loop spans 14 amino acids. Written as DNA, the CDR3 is TGTGCCAGCAAGACGGACAGGCTTAATGAAAAACTGTTTTTT. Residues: CASKTDRLNEKLFF. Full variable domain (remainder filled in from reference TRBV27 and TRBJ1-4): EAQVTQNPRYLITVTGKKLTVTCSQNMNHEYMSWYRQDPGLGLRQIYYSMNVEVTDKGDVPEGYKVSRKEKRNFPLILESPSPNQTSLYFCASKTDRLNEKLFFGSGTQLSVL.

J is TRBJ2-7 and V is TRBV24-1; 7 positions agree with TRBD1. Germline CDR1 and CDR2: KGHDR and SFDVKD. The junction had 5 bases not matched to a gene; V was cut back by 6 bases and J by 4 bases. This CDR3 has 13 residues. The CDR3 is CATSFGRGYEQYF. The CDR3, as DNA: TGTGCCACCAGTTTCGGCAGGGGGTACGAGCAGTACTTC.